This is a list of T cell receptor beta chains from one sample in a study of control samples from healthy donors and cancer patients. Generated by immunoSEQ multiplex PCR, the TCRdb table keeps only in-frame clones and is missing some. The sample has about 130,000 clones, about 95% seen once. The sequencing sample was made of blood. Receptor source: a young man in good health. Each CDR3 is given with its conserved first and last residue. Fields, in order: clone size, V gene, D gene, J gene, CDR3 DNA, CDR3 protein. A D gene is named only where the DNA matches it firmly. The size entry is marked missing in some rows and otherwise reads once, few, many or a size class.

>NA|TRBV6-5|NA|TRBJ2-1
TGTGCCAGCAGTTACGGGGAATACAATGAGCAGTTCTTC
CASSYGEYNEQFF
>NA|TRBV14|NA|TRBJ2-1
TGTGCCAGCAGCCAAGATATTCGGCCTCAGTTCTTC
CASSQDIRPQFF
>NA|TRBV12-3/TRBV12-4|NA|TRBJ2-2
TGTGCCATCTCCGACAGGACCGGGGAGCTGTTTTTT
CAISDRTGELFF
>NA|TRBV29-1|TRBD1|TRBJ1-1
TGCAGCGTAACTGGACAGGGCCTCGAGATGAACACTGAAGCTTTCTTT
CSVTGQGLEMNTEAFF
>NA|TRBV5-1|NA|TRBJ1-4
TGCGCCAGCAGCGCAACAGGGTCCGCAACTAATGAAAAACTGTTTTTT
CASSATGSATNEKLFF
>NA|TRBV27|NA|TRBJ2-3
TGTGCCAGCAGTGCTCGGGGCACAGATACGCAGTATTTT
CASSARGTDTQYF
>NA|TRBV7-2|NA|TRBJ2-7
TGTGCCAGCAGTTCCCCGGGACGTACCGCCTACGAGCAGTACTTC
CASSSPGRTAYEQYF
>NA|TRBV19|NA|TRBJ2-3
TGTGCCAGTAGTATACGGACTAGCACAGATACGCAGTATTTT
CASSIRTSTDTQYF
>NA|TRBV6-5|NA|TRBJ2-1
TGTGCCAGCAGTTATTTCCGGGGGTCCTACAATGAGCAGTTCTTC
CASSYFRGSYNEQFF
>once|TRBV19|TRBD1|TRBJ2-3
TGTGCCAGTAGTATGTTAAGGGGGCGCAGCACAGATACGCAGTATTTT
CASSMLRGRSTDTQYF
>NA|TRBV30|NA|TRBJ1-2
TGTGCCTGGGGTCGGTCCCGAGACTATGGCTACACCTTC
CAWGRSRDYGYTF
>NA|TRBV12-3/TRBV12-4|NA|TRBJ1-2
TGTGCCAGCGCGGCGGGGGCCGGCTATGGCTACACCTTC
CASAAGAGYGYTF
>NA|TRBV6-4|TRBD1|TRBJ2-1
TGTGCCAGCAGTGACTCAAACCCGGGACAGGGGATCAATGAGCAGTTCTTC
CASSDSNPGQGINEQFF
>NA|TRBV30|NA|TRBJ1-6
TGTGCCTGGAGCGGGTTTGGTTCACCCCTCCACTTT
CAWSGFGSPLHF
>NA|TRBV2|NA|TRBJ1-1
TGTGCCAGCATCCTAAACCTGAACACTGAAGCTTTCTTT
CASILNLNTEAFF
>NA|TRBV5-1|NA|TRBJ2-3
TGCGCCAGCAGCCAAATACGTGGAAGTCGGGGAGATACGCAGTATTTT
CASSQIRGSRGDTQYF
>NA|TRBV19|NA|TRBJ2-1
TGTGCCAGTAGTATTGGTCCACAGAACTACAATGAGCAGTTCTTC
CASSIGPQNYNEQFF
>NA|TRBV28|NA|TRBJ2-7
TGTGCCAGCAGTTTGGGATGGGGGGCAAGCTCCTACGAGCAGTACTTC
CASSLGWGASSYEQYF
>NA|TRBV10-3|NA|TRBJ2-2
TGTGCCATCAGTGACGGGGCGCCCTACACCGGGGAGCTGTTTTTT
CAISDGAPYTGELFF
>once|TRBV5-1|NA|TRBJ2-3
TGCGCCAGCACCCCGGGAGGAGGACAGGGTCCAGATACGCAGTATTTT
CASTPGGGQGPDTQYF
>NA|TRBV7-9|NA|TRBJ1-6
TGTGCCAGCAGGGGGGGATTCGATAATTCACCCCTCCACTTT
CASRGGFDNSPLHF
>NA|TRBV7-9|NA|TRBJ2-5
TGTGCCAGCAGCTTAGGAGGCGGCATCCAAGAGACCCAGTACTTC
CASSLGGGIQETQYF
>NA|TRBV18|NA|TRBJ1-1
TGTGCCAGCTCACCTTCGGGGGTTTGGGCTGAAGCTTTCTTT
CASSPSGVWAEAFF
>NA|TRBV28|TRBD1|TRBJ1-6
TGTGCCAGCATGGAGGGGACAGGGAATATCCCCCTCCACTTT
CASMEGTGNIPLHF
>NA|TRBV3-1/TRBV3-2|NA|TRBJ1-5
TGTGCCAGCAGCCACGGTGGGGGCTGGGGGCCCCAGCATTTT
CASSHGGGWGPQHF
>NA|TRBV5-1|TRBD2|TRBJ2-1
TGCGCCAGCAGCTTTCGAACCGGGACTAGCGGGGATGAGCAGTTCTTC
CASSFRTGTSGDEQFF
>NA|TRBV7-8|NA|TRBJ1-1
TGTGCCACATCATGGGGGGCCGAAGCTTTCTTT
CATSWGAEAFF